The 24 T cell receptor beta chains presented below share a single source sample, sequenced in a study of graft-versus-host responses after intestinal transplantation. Libraries were prepared by immunoSEQ multiplex PCR; TCRdb keeps only in-frame clonotypes and omits some of them. Seen here are about 13,000 clones, roughly 81% observed once, and the top ten hold 7.2%. Graft specimens yielded both intraepithelial and lamina propria lymphocytes. Sequencing was performed on ileum tissue, taken 16 days after intestinal transplant. All receptors derive from a human patient who received an intestinal transplant, so some T cells may come from the graft donor.

The chain links TRBV7-6 to TRBJ1-6; unclear D gene. V was shortened by 5 bases and J by 8 bases, with 13 bases between the two germline ends. The CDR3 is made up of 14 amino acids. The V gene's germline CDR1 is SGHVS and CDR2 FNYEAQ. The CDR3 nucleotides are TGTGCCAGCAGCCTCCATTCGGAGGATTCACCCCTCCACTTT. This codes for CASSLHSEDSPLHF.

This sequence joins TRBV7-9 and TRBJ1-2; 9 nucleotides align to TRBD1. The germline V gene has CDR1 SEHNR and CDR2 FQNEAQ (reference sequence). Germline trimming cut 3 bases from V and 6 bases from J; bases unmatched to any gene: 14. The CDR3 is made up of 17 amino acids. The CDR3 sequence is CASSFPPLGTGWDGYTF. The CDR3 DNA follows: TGTGCCAGCAGCTTTCCGCCGTTGGGGACAGGGTGGGATGGCTACACCTTC.

This clone occurred once. The rearrangement links TRBV30 to TRBJ1-5; 10 bases are shared with TRBD1. CDR1 and CDR2 (germline): GTSNPN, SVGIG (reference sequence). The CDR3 runs to 15 residues. V was pared by 7 bases and J by 2 bases, with 8 bases of the junction left unmatched. The DNA for the CDR3 is TGTGCCTACCTCAGGACAGGGGGAGGCAATCAGCCCCAGCATTTT. This sequence encodes CAYLRTGGGNQPQHF.

This clone was seen more than once but under ten times. The CDR3 protein is CASSWTGGNEKLFF. CDR3 bases: TGTGCCAGCAGCTGGACAGGGGGCAATGAAAAACTGTTTTTT. The chain carries TRBV7-6 and TRBJ1-4, with 11 bases matching TRBD1. Trimming cost V 4 bases and J 5 bases; bases outside gene matches: 0. Germline V gene lookup returns CDR1 SGHVS and CDR2 FNYEAQ. CDR3 length equals 14 residues.

V is TRBV20-1 and J is TRBJ1-2; D uncertain. V dropped 3 bases and J dropped 8 bases, with 7 bases sitting between them. The germline V gene encodes CDR1 DFQATT and CDR2 SNEGSKA (reference sequence). CDR3 size: 10 residues. CDR3 region: CSASGNGYTF. The CDR3 DNA reads TGCAGTGCTAGCGGGAACGGCTACACCTTC.

This chain joins TRBV27 and TRBJ1-6; D is possibly TRBD1 (6 bases). The V and J ends lost 1 base and 10 bases respectively, with 17 bases between them. The CDR3 consists of 16 residues. From germline, CDR1 is MNHEY and CDR2 SMNVEV (reference sequence). The CDR3 DNA is TGTGCCAGCAGTTTATTCGGACAGAGTTCATGGTCACCCCTCCACTTT. It is translated as CASSLFGQSSWSPLHF.

This sequence joins TRBV27 and TRBJ2-5; TRBD2 aligns across 12 bases. Losses at the gene ends were 3 bases for V and 5 bases for J; bases not matched to a gene: 7. Germline V lookup: CDR1 MNHEY, CDR2 SMNVEV (reference sequence). The CDR3 runs 16 residues. The CDR3 here is CASSLYLAGGPETQYF. CDR3 coding DNA: TGTGCCAGCAGTTTGTACCTAGCGGGAGGGCCGGAGACCCAGTACTTC.

This clone was counted once. V gene TRBV21-1 combines with J gene TRBJ2-6; TRBD2, the D gene given by the table, was not confirmed from the DNA. TRBV21-1 constitutes a pseudogene. This CDR3 contains 17 residues. The CDR3 DNA follows: TGTGCCAGCAGCAAAGAGTCGAGCCCCTCTGGGGCCAACGTCCTGACTTTC. Protein product: CASSKESSPSGANVLTF.

The V gene is TRBV7-2, the J gene TRBJ1-1; 8 bases align to TRBD1. The CDR3 consists of 17 residues. Trimming cost V 5 bases and J 6 bases; bases outside gene matches: 17. Germline V gene data show CDR1 as SGHTA and CDR2 as FQGNSA. Here the CDR3 reads CASSPPRDQGDRSEAFF. The CDR3 DNA follows: TGTGCCAGCAGCCCCCCGCGGGACCAGGGGGACAGGTCTGAAGCTTTCTTT. Full variable domain (rest looked up from reference TRBV7-2 and TRBJ1-1): GAGVSQSPSNKVTEKGKDVELRCDPISGHTALYWYRQSLGQGLEFLIYFQGNSAPDKSGLPSDRFSAERTGGSVSTLTIQRTQQEDSAVYLCASSPPRDQGDRSEAFFGQGTRLTVV.

The genes are TRBV27 and TRBJ2-7, with a possible D match to TRBD2 (5 bases). CDR3 length: 13 amino acids. V shed 2 bases and J shed 7 bases, with 12 bases lying between them. The germline V gene encodes CDR1 MNHEY and CDR2 SMNVEV (reference sequence). Here the CDR3 DNA reads TGTGCCAGCAGTTTAATGACAACGGGGGAGCAGTACTTC. This codes for CASSLMTTGEQYF.

The count of this clone is one. This chain joins TRBV11-2 and TRBJ2-7, with D possibly matching TRBD1 (6 bases). Germline CDR1 is SGHAT and CDR2 is FQNNGV. This CDR3 spans 13 amino acids. The V and J ends lost 8 bases and 2 bases respectively, with 13 bases between them. CDR3 sequence (DNA): TGTGCCAGCTCCTGGACAGCCCCCTACGAGCAGTACTTC. Residues: CASSWTAPYEQYF. The full variable domain, rest sourced from reference TRBV11-2 and TRBJ2-7, is EAGVAQSPRYKIIEKRQSVAFWCNPISGHATLYWYQQILGQGPKLLIQFQNNGVVDDSQLPKDRFSAERLKGVDSTLKIQPAKLEDSAVYLCASSWTAPYEQYFGPGTRLTVT.

The rearrangement uses TRBV30 and TRBJ2-7; 8 bases agree with TRBD2. V shed 4 bases and J 4 bases; nucleotides not matched to a gene: 9. The CDR3 loop spans 14 amino acids. Germline V gene sequence: CDR1 GTSNPN, CDR2 SVGIG (reference sequence). The CDR3 loop reads CAWNEAGVGYEQYF. DNA for the CDR3: TGTGCCTGGAATGAAGCGGGAGTAGGGTACGAGCAGTACTTC.

The rearrangement uses TRBV28 and TRBJ1-2, with 7 positions matching TRBD1. The length of the CDR3 is 13 residues. Per germline, CDR1 MDHEN and CDR2 SYDVKM. The ends lost 5 bases at V and 7 bases at J; junction bases unmatched: 7. The CDR3 bases are TGTGCCAGCAGTCCCCGAGGGGGCTTTGGCTACACCTTC. Translated, it gives CASSPRGGFGYTF.

This chain uses TRBV5-6 with TRBJ2-5; D might be TRBD1 (6 bases). Per germline, CDR1 SGHDT and CDR2 YYEEEE. V was clipped by 3 bases and J by 1 base, with 10 bases between them. This CDR3 spans 14 amino acids. DNA for the CDR3: TGTGCCAGCAGCTGGAACAGGGTCCAAGAGACCCAGTACTTC. Its translation is CASSWNRVQETQYF.

The chain carries TRBV27 and TRBJ1-1, with a tentative D call TRBD1 (6 bases). This CDR3 is built from 15 residues. Germline-derived CDR1 and CDR2 are MNHEY and SMNVEV (reference sequence). V was pared by 2 bases and J by 3 bases, with 13 bases between. The CDR3 DNA sequence: TGTGCCAGCAGTTTAAGCACAGGGTGGTACACTGAAGCTTTCTTT. Translating it yields CASSLSTGWYTEAFF.

The genes are TRBV10-1 and TRBJ1-5; TRBD1 is a possible D gene (6 bases). CDR3 length: 15 residues. V lost 7 bases to trimming and J lost 2 bases, with 15 bases between them. Per germline, CDR1 WNHNN and CDR2 SYGVQD (reference sequence). The CDR3 sequence is CASITGTRGNQPQHF. The CDR3 nucleotides are TGCGCCAGCATCACCGGGACAAGGGGCAATCAGCCCCAGCATTTT.

The chain has TRBV10-3 and TRBJ2-7, with TRBD1 matching over 10 bases. J lost 2 bases, V lost 2 bases, and 3 bases had no gene match. From germline, CDR1 is ENHRY and CDR2 SYGVKD. The length of the CDR3 is 15 residues. The CDR3 coding sequence is TGTGCCATCAGTGAGGGGGACAGGGGAACCTACGAGCAGTACTTC. Translation: CAISEGDRGTYEQYF.

The rearrangement joins TRBV7-6 to TRBJ2-5, with 8 bases aligning to TRBD2. Germline V gene lookup returns CDR1 SGHVS and CDR2 FNYEAQ. The CDR3 consists of 16 residues. V lost 1 base and J lost 0; bases outside the gene matches: 4. CDR3 region: CASSLDKAGDQETQYF. The CDR3 nucleotides read TGTGCCAGCAGCTTAGATAAAGCGGGGGACCAAGAGACCCAGTACTTC.

This chain links TRBV30 with TRBJ1-4, with D possibly matching TRBD1 (6 bases). CDR1 GTSNPN and CDR2 SVGIG come from the germline V gene (reference sequence). The V end lost 2 bases, the J end lost 8 bases, and 12 bases lay between the germline ends. This CDR3 is built from 13 residues. CDR3 region: CAWSRGGREKLFF. CDR3 in DNA: TGTGCCTGGAGTCGGGGGGGGCGAGAAAAACTGTTTTTT.

This chain links TRBV6-1 with TRBJ1-1; no clear D. V lost 7 bases, J lost 1 base, and 10 bases lay in between. The CDR3 is 13 residues long. Germline V lookup: CDR1 MNHNS, CDR2 SASEGT. CDR3 residues: CASTQTANTEAFF. The DNA for the CDR3 is TGTGCCAGCACCCAAACAGCGAACACTGAAGCTTTCTTT.

V gene TRBV30 combines with J gene TRBJ1-2, with 7 nucleotides matching TRBD1. V was clipped by 1 base and J by 4 bases; unmatched bases: 6. The CDR3 is 14 amino acids. Germline V lookup: CDR1 GTSNPN, CDR2 SVGIG (reference sequence). The CDR3 reads CAWSASTGRYGYTF. The CDR3 DNA reads TGTGCCTGGAGTGCTTCGACAGGGCGCTATGGCTACACCTTC.

On this clone itself: At one of its ends the junction is not consistent with the germline gene, which may arise from a read error. The chain recombines TRBV11-3 with TRBJ2-2, with 8 bases matching TRBD2. Germline CDR1 is SGHNT and CDR2 is YENEEA. The CDR3 is 16 residues long. The CDR3 sequence: CTSSPGLAQNTGELFF. The DNA for the CDR3 is TGTACCAGCAGCCCCGGACTAGCTCAGAACACCGGGGAGCTGTTTTTT. Full variable domain (missing parts from reference TRBV11-3 and TRBJ2-2): EAGVVQSPRYKIIEKKQPVAFWCNPISGHNTLYWYLQNLGQGPELLIRYENEEAVDDSQLPKDRFSAERLKGVDSTLKIQPAELGDSAVYLCTSSPGLAQNTGELFFGEGSRLTVL.

This clone was observed a handful of times. The chain uses TRBV6-1 and TRBJ1-1; TRBD1 might be the D (5 bases). The CDR3 consists of 15 residues. Per the germline V gene, CDR1 is MNHNS and CDR2 is SASEGT. V was trimmed by 3 bases and J by 1 base, leaving 12 bases between them. The CDR3 sequence is CASSDPTVQNTEAFF. The CDR3 nucleotides read TGTGCCAGCAGTGATCCGACAGTTCAGAACACTGAAGCTTTCTTT.

This clone was detected a few times. The gene calls are TRBV6-1 and TRBJ1-1; 8 positions match TRBD1. This CDR3 spans 14 amino acids. Per the germline V gene, CDR1 is MNHNS and CDR2 is SASEGT. Trimming removed 4 bases from V and 5 bases from J; junction bases left unmatched: 6. The CDR3: CASSAGQGGTEAFF. The CDR3 bases are TGTGCCAGCAGTGCAGGACAGGGAGGAACTGAAGCTTTCTTT.